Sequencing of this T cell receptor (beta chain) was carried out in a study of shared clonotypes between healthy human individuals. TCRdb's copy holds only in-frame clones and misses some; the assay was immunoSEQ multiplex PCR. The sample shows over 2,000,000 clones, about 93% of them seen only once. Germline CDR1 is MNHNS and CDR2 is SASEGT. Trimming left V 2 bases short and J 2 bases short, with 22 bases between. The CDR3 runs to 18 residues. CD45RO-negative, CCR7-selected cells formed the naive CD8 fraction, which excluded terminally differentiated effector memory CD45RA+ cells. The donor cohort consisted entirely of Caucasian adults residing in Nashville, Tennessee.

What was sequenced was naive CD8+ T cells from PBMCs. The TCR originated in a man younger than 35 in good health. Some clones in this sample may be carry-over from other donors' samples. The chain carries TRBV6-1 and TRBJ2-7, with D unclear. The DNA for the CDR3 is TGTGCCAGCAGTGAAAGGGTCTCTGGGGTGCAGCGACCCTACGAGCAGTACTTC. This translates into CASSERVSGVQRPYEQYF.